This TCR beta chain was retrieved from a study of read filtering for tumor transcriptome and immune sequencing. This clonotype was observed at least ten times. This clone may be a read error of a much larger clone one base away. From roughly 390 ng of RNA, a library with molecular barcoded alpha/delta and beta/gamma adaptors was made. TCRdb called the reads again in MiXCR, with one record for every CDR3 protein. The table includes tens of thousands of distinct CDR3 sequences, under 25% detected once. Bone marrow was sampled from every patient at the time of active disease. Input material: a population of CD138-negative cells sorted from bone marrow. The clonotype originates from a donor aged 40 or over with multiple myeloma.

The CDR3 DNA reads as TGTGCCAGCAGCCCCAGAGGAAGCAATGAGCAGTTCTTC. Translating it yields CASSPRGSNEQFF. This chain connects TRBV7-2 to TRBJ2-1; no definite D call. The CDR3 is made up of 13 amino acids. V was cut by 5 bases and J by 6 bases, with 11 bases left in between. Germline CDR1 reads SGHTA; CDR2 reads FQGNSA.